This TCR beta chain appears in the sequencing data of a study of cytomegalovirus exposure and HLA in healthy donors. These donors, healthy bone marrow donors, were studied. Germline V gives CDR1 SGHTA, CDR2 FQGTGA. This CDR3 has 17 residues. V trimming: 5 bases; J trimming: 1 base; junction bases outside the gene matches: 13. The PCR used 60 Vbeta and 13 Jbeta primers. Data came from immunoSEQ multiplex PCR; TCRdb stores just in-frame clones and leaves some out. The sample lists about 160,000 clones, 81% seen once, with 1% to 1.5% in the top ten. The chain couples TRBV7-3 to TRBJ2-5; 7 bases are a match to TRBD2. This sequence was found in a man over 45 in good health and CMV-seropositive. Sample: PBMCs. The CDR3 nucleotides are TGTGCCAGCAGCCGGGGGAGAGGACTAGGTGCCCAAGAGACCCAGTACTTC. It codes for CASSRGRGLGAQETQYF. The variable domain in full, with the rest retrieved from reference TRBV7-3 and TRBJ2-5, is GAGVSQTPSNKVTEKGKYVELRCDPISGHTALYWYRQSLGQGPEFLIYFQGTGAADDSGLPNDRFFAVRPEGSVSTLKIQRTERGDSAVYLCASSRGRGLGAQETQYFGPGTRLLVL.